Listed below are T cell receptor beta chains from one sample, sequenced in a study of identical twins. MiXCR, run by TCRdb on the 5' RACE reads, gives a single entry per CDR3 protein. The sample shows about 550,000 distinct CDR3 sequences, more than 20% of them seen only once. These data also featured in a second study, about yellow fever vaccine responses in identical twins.

The material sequenced was CD4+ T cells sorted from blood. The receptors here all came from a woman aged 18 to 35 in good health. Each CDR3 is given with its conserved first and last residue. The D gene is left open where the match is weak. Rows give clone size only sometimes, using once, few, many, or a class for an expanded clone.

v_call,j_call,clone_size,d_call,cdr3_length,cdr3_aa,cdr3_nt
TRBV2,TRBJ1-3,few,-,15,CASSDEGGPGNTIYF,TGTGCCAGCAGCGACGAAGGAGGGCCTGGAAACACCATATATTTT
TRBV6-1,TRBJ2-3,-,-,15,CASSAPPDRPDTQYF,TGTGCCAGCAGCGCCCCCCCTGACAGGCCAGATACGCAGTATTTT
TRBV19,TRBJ2-3,few,-,11,CASRRDARQYF,TGTGCCAGCCGAAGGGACGCCCGTCAGTATTTT
TRBV7-2,TRBJ2-1,few,-,17,CASSLHRRGASYNEQFF,TGTGCCAGCAGCTTACACAGACGGGGGGCCTCCTACAATGAGCAGTTCTTC
TRBV5-1,TRBJ2-7,few,TRBD1,16,CASSGPGDRSSYEQYF,TGCGCCAGCAGCGGGCCCGGGGACAGAAGCTCCTACGAGCAGTACTTC
TRBV12-3/TRBV12-4,TRBJ1-1,-,TRBD1,15,CASRLGQGLNTEAFF,TGTGCCAGCAGGCTAGGACAGGGTTTGAACACTGAAGCTTTCTTT
TRBV6-1,TRBJ1-1,-,TRBD1,13,CASRKPGGPEAFF,TGTGCCAGCAGAAAGCCAGGGGGCCCTGAAGCTTTCTTT
TRBV12-3/TRBV12-4,TRBJ2-3,-,TRBD1,16,CASSRPGQGSTDTQYF,TGTGCCAGCAGTCGACCGGGACAGGGGAGCACAGATACGCAGTATTTT
TRBV15,TRBJ2-1,few,-,11,CATSGLYGKFF,TGTGCCACCAGCGGCCTTTATGGGAAGTTCTTC
TRBV3-1,TRBJ2-2,-,-,18,CASSQDRGNLANTGELFF,TGTGCCAGCAGCCAAGATCGGGGGAACCTCGCGAACACCGGGGAGCTGTTTTTT
TRBV15,TRBJ2-7,-,-,13,CATSRDPGREQYF,TGTGCCACCAGCAGAGATCCGGGAAGGGAGCAGTACTTC
TRBV7-9,TRBJ2-1,few,TRBD2,15,CASSAQGLADNEQFF,TGTGCCAGCAGCGCCCAGGGACTAGCGGACAATGAGCAGTTCTTC
TRBV11-2,TRBJ2-6,-,-,16,CASSQKGGSGANVLTF,TGTGCCAGCAGCCAAAAAGGGGGCTCTGGGGCCAACGTCCTGACTTTC
TRBV10-3,TRBJ1-2,few,-,15,CATNPRSEVNYGYTF,TGTGCCACCAACCCCCGAAGCGAGGTTAACTATGGCTACACCTTC
TRBV12-3/TRBV12-4,TRBJ2-3,-,-,14,CASSPGHRADTQYF,TGTGCCAGCAGCCCGGGACATAGAGCAGATACGCAGTATTTT
TRBV12-3/TRBV12-4,TRBJ1-6,-,-,15,CASSLWDRRNSPLHF,TGTGCCAGCAGTTTATGGGACCGCCGTAATTCACCCCTCCACTTT
TRBV4-2,TRBJ1-4,many,-,18,CASTGQPMSPATNEKLFF,TGTGCCAGTACAGGGCAGCCGATGTCCCCAGCAACTAATGAAAAACTGTTTTTT
TRBV6-1,TRBJ1-5,-,TRBD1,13,CASGQGSNQPQHF,TGTGCCAGCGGACAGGGGAGCAATCAGCCCCAGCATTTT
TRBV10-3,TRBJ1-3,few,-,15,CAISESGGSGNTIYF,TGTGCCATCAGTGAGTCGGGAGGCTCTGGAAACACCATATATTTT
TRBV18,TRBJ2-7,-,-,15,CASSPGQGGLFEQYF,TGTGCCAGCTCACCAGGGCAGGGAGGTTTATTCGAGCAGTACTTC
TRBV2,TRBJ1-1,-,-,12,CASRASGTEAFF,TGTGCCAGCAGGGCGTCTGGCACTGAAGCTTTCTTT
TRBV2,TRBJ1-4,few,-,14,CASRNSPTNEKLFF,TGTGCCAGCAGGAACAGTCCAACTAATGAAAAACTGTTTTTT
TRBV12-3/TRBV12-4,TRBJ1-1,-,-,15,CASSLAGALNTEAFF,TGTGCCAGCAGTTTGGCTGGGGCCCTGAACACTGAAGCTTTCTTT
TRBV5-1,TRBJ2-7,-,TRBD1,15,CASRSSGTGVYEQYF,TGCGCCAGCAGATCCTCCGGGACAGGGGTCTACGAGCAGTACTTC
TRBV29-1,TRBJ2-3,many,TRBD1,15,CSVLYPGQGTDTQYF,TGCAGCGTTTTATACCCGGGACAGGGCACAGATACGCAGTATTTT
TRBV2,TRBJ2-1,-,TRBD2,15,CASSEGLAGGNEQFF,TGTGCCAGCAGTGAGGGACTAGCGGGAGGGAATGAGCAGTTCTTC
TRBV7-9,TRBJ1-1,few,TRBD1,15,CASSLGDRGLAEAFF,TGTGCCAGCAGCTTAGGCGACAGGGGGCTGGCTGAAGCTTTCTTT
TRBV25-1,TRBJ1-1,many,TRBD1,12,CASSEGTAEAFF,TGTGCCAGCAGTGAGGGGACAGCTGAAGCTTTCTTT
TRBV7-9,TRBJ2-2,few,-,16,CASSFIVGSNTGELFF,TGTGCCAGCAGCTTTATCGTCGGATCGAACACCGGGGAGCTGTTTTTT
TRBV7-9,TRBJ1-1,few,-,14,CASSWSQGGTEAFF,TGTGCCAGCAGCTGGTCACAGGGAGGAACTGAAGCTTTCTTT
TRBV12-3/TRBV12-4,TRBJ2-1,-,TRBD2,13,CASSPSGGNEQFF,TGTGCCAGCAGTCCTAGCGGGGGGAATGAGCAGTTCTTC
TRBV28,TRBJ2-2,-,TRBD2,19,CASSFWTSGSLFNTGELFF,TGTGCCAGCAGTTTTTGGACTAGCGGGAGCTTGTTTAACACCGGGGAGCTGTTTTTT
TRBV7-9,TRBJ2-5,few,-,14,CASSKRTAQETQYF,TGTGCCAGCAGCAAGCGGACAGCTCAAGAGACCCAGTACTTC
TRBV3-1,TRBJ2-2,few,-,15,CASSPFLTNTGELFF,TGTGCCAGCAGCCCCTTCTTGACAAACACCGGGGAGCTGTTTTTT
TRBV20-1,TRBJ1-4,many,-,12,CSATHQQEKLFF,TGCAGTGCCACACATCAACAGGAAAAACTGTTTTTT
TRBV28,TRBJ2-1,few,-,14,CASSFRPTYNEQFF,TGTGCCAGCAGTTTTCGACCAACCTACAATGAGCAGTTCTTC
TRBV5-1,TRBJ2-2,-,-,15,CASSLSLTNTGELFF,TGCGCCAGCAGCTTGTCCCTGACGAACACCGGGGAGCTGTTTTTT
TRBV28,TRBJ1-3,-,-,15,CATRGGGLFGNTIYF,TGTGCCACCCGCGGGGGAGGACTCTTTGGAAACACCATATATTTT